Shown below are 29 T cell receptor beta chains from a single sample sequenced in a study of human T cells and chemical hapten exposure. The time point was: pre-sensitization, week 0. The treatment is: therapeutic diphenylcyclopropenone sensitization with weekly scalp DPC. MiXCR, applied by TCRdb to the RACE reads, yields one record per CDR3 protein. The sample holds roughly 80,000 distinct CDR3 sequences, around 15% seen once. Source: whole blood, taken in connection with sensitization to the hapten diphenylcyclopropenone (DPC). Source of these receptors: a woman in her 50s with alopecia areata. Some clones in this sample may be carry-over from other donors' samples.

The table lists this clonotype with a few counts. The chain is built from TRBV6-6 and TRBJ2-5; TRBD1 aligns across 7 bases. V trimming: 0 bases; J trimming: 2 bases; junction bases outside the gene matches: 3. The length of the CDR3 is 15 residues. Germline V gives CDR1 MNHNY, CDR2 SVGAGI (reference sequence). For the CDR3, the DNA is TGTGCCAGCAGTTACTCTCGGACAGGACAAGAGACCCAGTACTTC. Its translation is CASSYSRTGQETQYF.

V usage is TRBV7-2 and J usage is TRBJ1-1, with D unresolved. CDR3 size: 12 residues. Trimming cost V 5 bases and J 3 bases, with 7 bases left between them. Germline V gene sequence: CDR1 SGHTA, CDR2 FQGNSA. CDR3 nucleotides: TGTGCCAGCAGCGGCAGGTACACTGAAGCTTTCTTT. Protein sequence: CASSGRYTEAFF.

This clonotype came up a few times. The chain couples TRBV11-2 to TRBJ1-4; no reliable D call. CDR1 and CDR2 from the germline V gene are SGHAT and FQNNGV. Trimming stripped 3 bases from V and 8 bases from J, with 10 bases between. The CDR3 extends over 13 amino acids. DNA for the CDR3: TGTGCCAGCAGCTTTCTAGGTGGGGAAAAACTGTTTTTT. Amino acid sequence: CASSFLGGEKLFF.

The chain carries TRBV7-2 and TRBJ2-2, with 9 bases matching TRBD2. V lost 5 bases and J lost 5; bases outside the gene matches: 6. The CDR3 length is 15 residues. CDR1 is SGHTA, CDR2 FQGNSA, per germline. This chain's CDR3 is CASSPSGMGTGELFF. The DNA for the CDR3 is TGTGCCAGCAGCCCTAGCGGGATGGGGACCGGGGAGCTGTTTTTT.

V and J are TRBV6-5 and TRBJ1-2, with 10 bases that match TRBD1. Germline CDR1 is MNHEY and CDR2 is SVGAGI. The length of the CDR3 is 14 residues. With V trimmed by 6 bases and J by 7 bases, 8 bases remained unmatched. The CDR3 reads CASSPGQGILGYTF. CDR3 DNA: TGTGCCAGCAGCCCGGGACAGGGGATCCTTGGCTACACCTTC.

The V gene is TRBV7-2, the J gene TRBJ2-6; D gene ambiguous. The CDR3 extends over 15 amino acids. CDR1 is SGHTA, CDR2 FQGNSA, per germline. V lost 4 bases to trimming and J lost 0 bases, with 7 bases between them. The CDR3 nucleotides are TGTGCCAGCAGCTCCGCTTACTCTGGGGCCAACGTCCTGACTTTC. Translated: CASSSAYSGANVLTF.

The V gene is TRBV3-1, the J gene TRBJ2-1, with D unresolved. Trimming left V 4 bases short and J 6 bases short, with 7 bases between. The length of the CDR3 is 12 residues. Germline-derived CDR1 and CDR2 are LGHDT and YNNKEL (reference sequence). CDR3 residues: CASSPFPNEQFF. The CDR3 DNA follows: TGTGCCAGCAGCCCCTTCCCCAATGAGCAGTTCTTC.

The chain couples TRBV10-1 to TRBJ2-1, with 10 positions matching TRBD1. Germline lookup yields CDR1 WNHNN and CDR2 SYGVQD (reference sequence). V gave up 4 bases and J gave up 3 bases; unmatched junction bases: 3. CDR3 length: 15 amino acids. CDR3: CASSAGTGVYNEQFF. Written as DNA, the CDR3 is TGCGCCAGCAGTGCCGGGACAGGGGTCTACAATGAGCAGTTCTTC.

The CDR3 here is CASSLMENTGELFF. The CDR3, as DNA: TGTGCCAGCAGTTTGATGGAGAACACCGGGGAGCTGTTTTTT. This chain connects TRBV12-3 or TRBV12-4 to TRBJ2-2; no clear D gene. V lost 3 bases, J lost 1 base, and 6 bases lay in between. The CDR3 contains 14 residues.

The V call is TRBV4-3, the J call TRBJ2-1; 10 positions match TRBD2. Germline values: CDR1 LGHNA, CDR2 YSLEER. J gave up 4 bases and V 3 bases, and 3 bases lay outside the gene matches. The CDR3 spans 15 residues. Here the CDR3 DNA reads TGCGCCAGCAGCCAGTCACTAGCGGGATACAATGAGCAGTTCTTC. It translates to CASSQSLAGYNEQFF.

The rearrangement links TRBV29-1 to TRBJ2-1; D unclear. The CDR3 is made up of 13 amino acids. Germline-derived CDR1 and CDR2 are SQVTM and ANQGSEA. Between the trimmed V and J ends, which lost 7 bases and 2 bases, there was a span of 12 bases. CDR3 in DNA: TGCAGCGCTCGGGCAGACACCTACAATGAGCAGTTCTTC. Translation gives CSARADTYNEQFF.

This sequence joins TRBV18 and TRBJ2-1; D perhaps matches TRBD1 (6 bases). CDR1 KGHSH and CDR2 LQKENI come from the germline V gene. V was pared by 0 bases and J by 4 bases, with 16 bases between. This CDR3 is built from 17 residues. CDR3 nucleotide sequence: TGTGCCAGCTCACCACCAAGGGGGAAGACTTATTACAATGAGCAGTTCTTC. Translation: CASSPPRGKTYYNEQFF.

Comments on this clonotype: This may stem from a read error, because a much larger clone lies one nucleotide away. DNA for the CDR3: TGTACCAGCAGCTTGACCGGGGGCCCCACAGATACGCAGTATTTT. Translation gives CTSSLTGGPTDTQYF. The chain couples TRBV7-2 to TRBJ2-3, with D possibly being TRBD1 or TRBD2 (6 bases each). CDR1 and CDR2 from the germline V gene are SGHTA and FQGNSA. The CDR3 spans 15 residues. Trimming cost V 3 bases and J 2 bases, with 12 bases left between them.

The rearrangement links TRBV20-1 to TRBJ1-2, with no clear D. Between the trimmed V and J ends, which lost 0 bases and 4 bases, there was a span of 6 bases. Per the germline V gene, CDR1 is DFQATT and CDR2 is SNEGSKA (reference sequence). This CDR3 region has 12 residues. Here the CDR3 DNA reads TGCAGTGCTAGAGATGTGGGCTATGGCTACACCTTC. Protein: CSARDVGYGYTF.

This clonotype has just a few counts. The chain has TRBV11-2 and TRBJ2-1; TRBD2 matches 12 bases. Germline lookup yields CDR1 SGHAT and CDR2 FQNNGV. This CDR3 spans 15 amino acids. Unmatched junction bases numbered 2, after V lost 0 bases and J lost 8 bases. The CDR3 reads CASSLELAGGHEQFF. The DNA for the CDR3 is TGTGCCAGCAGCTTAGAACTAGCGGGAGGACATGAGCAGTTCTTC.

In this sample, this clonotype turned up many times. This chain connects TRBV20-1 to TRBJ1-2; D is unclear. The V gene lost 3 bases and the J gene lost 4 bases, with 6 bases spanning the gap. The CDR3 spans 11 residues. The germline CDR1 and CDR2 sequences are DFQATT and SNEGSKA (reference sequence). CDR3 region: CSASIPYGYTF. Here the CDR3 DNA reads TGCAGTGCTAGCATCCCCTATGGCTACACCTTC.

The chain has TRBV28 and TRBJ2-1; the match to TRBD2 covers 7 bases. CDR1 and CDR2 (germline): MDHEN, SYDVKM. CDR3 length: 14 amino acids. The V segment lost 3 bases and the J segment 4 bases; nucleotides outside the gene matches: 3. In nucleotides, the CDR3 is TGTGCCAGCAGTTTGGGGGGGAGGTACAATGAGCAGTTCTTC. Amino acids: CASSLGGRYNEQFF.

This clonotype occurred a few times. At one boundary the junction diverges from the germline segment, which might be a read error. The gene calls are TRBV18 and TRBJ2-7, with a possible D match to TRBD2 (6 bases). The CDR3 covers 16 residues. Germline V gene data show CDR1 as KGHSH and CDR2 as LQKENI. The CDR3 region is CASSPRGMRDSFEQYF. Here the CDR3 DNA reads TGTGCCAGCTCACCACGAGGTATGAGGGACTCCTTCGAGCAGTACTTC. Looking up the rest from reference TRBV18 and TRBJ2-7 gives the full variable domain: NAGVMQNPRHLVRRRGQEARLRCSPMKGHSHVYWYRQLPEEGLKFMVYLQKENIIDESGMPKERFSAEFPKEGPSILRIQQVVRGDSAAYFCASSPRGMRDSFEQYFGPGTRLTVT.

This clonotype was seen a few times. The chain recombines TRBV11-2 with TRBJ2-1; D call uncertain. Per germline, CDR1 SGHAT and CDR2 FQNNGV. This CDR3 has 11 residues. V was trimmed by 3 bases and J by 7 bases, leaving 4 bases between them. The CDR3 bases are TGTGCCAGCAGCTTCGGTAATGAGCAGTTCTTC. This codes for CASSFGNEQFF.

This clonotype was picked up many times. The V gene is TRBV12-3 or TRBV12-4, the J gene TRBJ1-6, with D possibly matching TRBD1 (5 bases). This CDR3 is 15 amino acids long. Between the trimmed V and J ends, which lost 6 bases and 5 bases, there was a span of 14 bases. Written as DNA, the CDR3 is TGTGCCAGCAGAAGTTTAAGACAGCATAATTCACCCCTCCACTTT. Its translation: CASRSLRQHNSPLHF.

This clonotype was detected ten times or more. The chain combines TRBV7-8 with TRBJ1-5; the match to TRBD1 covers 8 bases. Trimming at V came to 6 bases and at J to 5 bases, leaving 6 bases not matched to a gene. The CDR3 contains 14 residues. Germline V gene sequence: CDR1 SGHVS, CDR2 FQNEAQ. The CDR3 protein is CASREGTGDQPQHF. In DNA, the CDR3 is TGTGCCAGCAGGGAGGGGACAGGAGATCAGCCCCAGCATTTT.

The rearrangement links TRBV4-2 to TRBJ2-3, with D tentatively TRBD2 (6 bases). The V gene's germline CDR1 is LGHNA and CDR2 YNFKEQ. The CDR3 spans 16 residues. V gave up 4 bases and J gave up 0 bases, with 14 bases separating them. The CDR3: CASSRLTGTSTDTQYF. CDR3 nucleotides: TGTGCCAGCAGCCGATTGACCGGGACTAGCACAGATACGCAGTATTTT.

This clonotype was seen a handful of times. The chain links TRBV28 to TRBJ1-4; D is unresolved. V was clipped by 6 bases and J by 13 bases, with 12 bases between them. This CDR3 is built from 11 residues. Looked up from germline, CDR1 is MDHEN and CDR2 is SYDVKM. CDR3 protein: CASRSLTGLFF. In DNA, the CDR3 is TGTGCCAGCAGGTCCCTAACGGGACTGTTTTTT.

This clonotype has more than one count but fewer than ten. The chain employs TRBV28 and TRBJ2-5; the D is unclear. V dropped 8 bases and J dropped 9 bases, with 16 bases sitting between them. This CDR3 contains 12 residues. Germline V CDR1 and CDR2: MDHEN, SYDVKM. CDR3 residues: CASLGPALAQYF. For the CDR3, the DNA is TGTGCCAGCCTAGGACCCGCCCTAGCCCAGTACTTC. Based on the CDR3 plus reference TRBV28 and TRBJ2-5, the full variable domain is DVKVTQSSRYLVKRTGEKVFLECVQDMDHENMFWYRQDPGLGLRLIYFSYDVKMKEKGDIPEGYSVSREKKERFSLILESASTNQTSMYLCASLGPALAQYFGPGTRLLVL.

This clonotype was detected many times. This chain connects TRBV18 to TRBJ1-1; a possible D gene is TRBD1 (5 bases). Germline V gene sequence: CDR1 KGHSH, CDR2 LQKENI. Deletions cut 4 bases from V and 1 base from J, with 7 bases between. This CDR3 contains 13 residues. The CDR3 is CASSLTENTEAFF. DNA for the CDR3: TGTGCCAGCTCACTGACAGAGAACACTGAAGCTTTCTTT.

This clonotype was observed a handful of times. The rearrangement links TRBV29-1 to TRBJ2-6, with a tentative D call TRBD2 (5 bases). V lost 4 bases and J 0 bases, leaving 7 bases between the germline ends. This CDR3 is 14 amino acids long. The germline V gene has CDR1 SQVTM and CDR2 ANQGSEA. The chain's CDR3 is CSVGGPSGANVLTF. The DNA for the CDR3 is TGCAGCGTTGGCGGGCCCTCTGGGGCCAACGTCCTGACTTTC.

This chain uses TRBV27 with TRBJ2-1, with TRBD2 as a possible D gene (5 bases). V was cut by 1 base and J by 2 bases, with 12 bases left in between. Germline V gene data show CDR1 as MNHEY and CDR2 as SMNVEV (reference sequence). The CDR3 is 16 residues long. The CDR3 reads CASSLWVGVAYNEQFF. CDR3 bases: TGTGCCAGCAGTTTATGGGTGGGAGTAGCCTACAATGAGCAGTTCTTC.

This chain uses TRBV7-2 with TRBJ1-4; D remains ambiguous. Germline CDR1 and CDR2: SGHTA and FQGNSA. The ends were cut back, 1 base at V and 7 bases at J, with 16 bases in the middle. The CDR3 is 16 residues long. The CDR3 is CASSLGRTLGSEKLFF. The CDR3 coding sequence is TGTGCCAGCAGCTTAGGGAGGACGCTGGGGAGTGAAAAACTGTTTTTT.

CDR3 region: CASSAVARVQFYEQYF. In nucleotides, the CDR3 is TGTGCCAGCAGCGCCGTCGCGCGGGTGCAATTCTACGAGCAGTACTTC. The rearrangement joins TRBV9 to TRBJ2-7; D is perhaps TRBD2 (5 bases). The germline CDR1 and CDR2 sequences are SGDLS and YYNGEE. The CDR3 has 16 residues. Trimming left V 3 bases short and J 3 bases short, with 19 bases between.